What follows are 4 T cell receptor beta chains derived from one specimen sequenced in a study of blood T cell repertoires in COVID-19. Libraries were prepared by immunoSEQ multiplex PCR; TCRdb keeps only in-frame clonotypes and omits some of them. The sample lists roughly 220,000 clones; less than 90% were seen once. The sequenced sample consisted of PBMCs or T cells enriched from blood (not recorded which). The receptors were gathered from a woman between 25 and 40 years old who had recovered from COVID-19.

CDR3 amino acids: CASSLEPGNPGANVLTF. The CDR3, as DNA: TGCGCCAGCAGCTTGGAGCCGGGGAATCCTGGGGCCAACGTCCTGACTTTC. The J gene is TRBJ2-6, the V gene TRBV5-1, with TRBD2 as a possible D gene (5 bases). Germline assignment: CDR1 SGHRS and CDR2 YFSETQ. The CDR3 is 17 amino acids. V gave up 0 bases and J gave up 2 bases, with 12 bases separating them.

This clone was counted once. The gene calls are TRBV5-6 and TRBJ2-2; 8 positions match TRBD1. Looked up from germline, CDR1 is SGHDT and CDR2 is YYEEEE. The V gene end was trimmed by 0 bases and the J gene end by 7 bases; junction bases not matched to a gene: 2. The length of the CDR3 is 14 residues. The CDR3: CASSLGQGSGELFF. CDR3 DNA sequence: TGTGCCAGCAGCTTGGGACAGGGGAGCGGGGAGCTGTTTTTT.

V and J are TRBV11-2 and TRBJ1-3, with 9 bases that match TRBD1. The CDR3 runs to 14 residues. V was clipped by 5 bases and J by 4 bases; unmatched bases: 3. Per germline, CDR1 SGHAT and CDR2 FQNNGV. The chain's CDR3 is CASSRTGAGNTIYF. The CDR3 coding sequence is TGTGCCAGCAGCCGGACAGGGGCCGGAAACACCATATATTTT.

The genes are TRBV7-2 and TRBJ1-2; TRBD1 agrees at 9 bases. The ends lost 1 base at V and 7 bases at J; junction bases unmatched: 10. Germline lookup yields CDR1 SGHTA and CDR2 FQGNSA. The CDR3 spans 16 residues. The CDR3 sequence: CASSLVGDRASGGYTF. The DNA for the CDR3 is TGTGCCAGCAGCTTAGTTGGGGACAGGGCGTCGGGTGGCTACACCTTC.